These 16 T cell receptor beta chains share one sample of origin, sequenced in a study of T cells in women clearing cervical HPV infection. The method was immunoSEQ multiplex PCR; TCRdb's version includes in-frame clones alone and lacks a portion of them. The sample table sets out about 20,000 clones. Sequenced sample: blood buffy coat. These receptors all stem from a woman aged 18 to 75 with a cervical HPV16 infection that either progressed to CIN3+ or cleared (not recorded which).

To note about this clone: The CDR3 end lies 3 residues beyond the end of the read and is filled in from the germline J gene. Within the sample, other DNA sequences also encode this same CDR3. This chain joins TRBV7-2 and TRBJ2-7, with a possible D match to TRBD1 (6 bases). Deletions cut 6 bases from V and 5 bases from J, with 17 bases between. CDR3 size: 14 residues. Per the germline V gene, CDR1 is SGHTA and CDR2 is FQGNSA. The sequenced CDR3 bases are TGTGCCAGCAGTAAGGAACAGGGTTACCACGAG. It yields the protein CASSKEQGYHE. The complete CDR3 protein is CASSKEQGYHEQYF.

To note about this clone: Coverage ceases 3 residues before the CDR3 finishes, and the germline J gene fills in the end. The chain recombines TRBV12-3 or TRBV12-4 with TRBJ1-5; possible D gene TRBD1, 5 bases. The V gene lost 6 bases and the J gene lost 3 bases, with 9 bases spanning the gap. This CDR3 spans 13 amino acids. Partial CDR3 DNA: TGTGCCAGCAGCCCGACAGCCAATCAGCCC. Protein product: CASSPTANQP. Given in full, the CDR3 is CASSPTANQPQHF.

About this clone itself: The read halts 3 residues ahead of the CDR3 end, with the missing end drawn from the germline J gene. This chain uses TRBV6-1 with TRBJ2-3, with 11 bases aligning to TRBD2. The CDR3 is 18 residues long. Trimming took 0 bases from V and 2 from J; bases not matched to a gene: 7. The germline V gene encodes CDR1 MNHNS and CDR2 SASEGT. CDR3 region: CASSEAGGTSGYTDTQYF. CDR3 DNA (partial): TGTGCCAGCAGTGAAGCGGGGGGGACTAGCGGCTACACAGATACG.

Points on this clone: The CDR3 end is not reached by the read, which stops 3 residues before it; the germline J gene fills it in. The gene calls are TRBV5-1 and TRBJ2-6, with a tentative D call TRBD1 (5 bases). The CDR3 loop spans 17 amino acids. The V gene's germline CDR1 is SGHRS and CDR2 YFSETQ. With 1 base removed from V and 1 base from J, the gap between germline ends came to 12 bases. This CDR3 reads CASSLFQGFSGANVLTF. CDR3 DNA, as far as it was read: TGCGCCAGCAGCTTGTTTCAGGGCTTTTCTGGGGCCAACGTC.

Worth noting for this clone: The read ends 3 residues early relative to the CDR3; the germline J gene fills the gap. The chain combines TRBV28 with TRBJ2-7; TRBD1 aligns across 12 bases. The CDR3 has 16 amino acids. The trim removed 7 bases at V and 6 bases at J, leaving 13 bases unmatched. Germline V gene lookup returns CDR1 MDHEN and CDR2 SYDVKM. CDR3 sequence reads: CASTGVPGTGGSEQYF. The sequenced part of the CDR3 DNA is TGTGCCAGCACAGGGGTCCCCGGGACAGGGGGCTCCGAG.

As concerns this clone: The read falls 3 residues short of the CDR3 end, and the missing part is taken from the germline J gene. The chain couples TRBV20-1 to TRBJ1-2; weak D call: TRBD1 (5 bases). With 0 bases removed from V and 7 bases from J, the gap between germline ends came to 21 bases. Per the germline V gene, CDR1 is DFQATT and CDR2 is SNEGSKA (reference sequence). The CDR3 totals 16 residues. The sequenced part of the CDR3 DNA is TGCAGTGCTAGAGACCCCCCGGGCAGGGCGTCTAGTGGC. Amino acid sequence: CSARDPPGRASSG. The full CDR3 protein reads CSARDPPGRASSGYTF.

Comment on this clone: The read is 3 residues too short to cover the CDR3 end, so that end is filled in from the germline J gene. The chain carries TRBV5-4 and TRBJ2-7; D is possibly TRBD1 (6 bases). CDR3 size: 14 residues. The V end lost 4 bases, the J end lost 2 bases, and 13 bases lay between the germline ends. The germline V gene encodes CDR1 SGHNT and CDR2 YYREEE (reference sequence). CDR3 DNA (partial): TGTGCCAGCAGCGAGACAGGACAGACCTACGAG. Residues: CASSETGQTYE. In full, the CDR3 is CASSETGQTYEQYF.

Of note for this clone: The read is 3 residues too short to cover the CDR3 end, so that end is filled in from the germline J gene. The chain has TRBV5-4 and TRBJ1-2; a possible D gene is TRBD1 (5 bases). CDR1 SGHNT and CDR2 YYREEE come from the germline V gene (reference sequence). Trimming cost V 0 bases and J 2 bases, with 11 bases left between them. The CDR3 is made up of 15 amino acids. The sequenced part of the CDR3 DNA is TGTGCCAGCAGCTTGGAGAGGCAGGGAAACTATGGC. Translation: CASSLERQGNYG. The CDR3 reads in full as CASSLERQGNYGYTF.

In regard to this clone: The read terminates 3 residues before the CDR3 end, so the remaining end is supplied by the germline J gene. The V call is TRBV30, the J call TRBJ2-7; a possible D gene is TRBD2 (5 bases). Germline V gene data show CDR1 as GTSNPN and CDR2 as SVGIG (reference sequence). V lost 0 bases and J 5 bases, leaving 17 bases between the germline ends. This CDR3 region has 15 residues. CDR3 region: CAWSVLSGFGDEQYF. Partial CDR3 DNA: TGTGCCTGGAGTGTACTTTCAGGTTTCGGGGACGAG.

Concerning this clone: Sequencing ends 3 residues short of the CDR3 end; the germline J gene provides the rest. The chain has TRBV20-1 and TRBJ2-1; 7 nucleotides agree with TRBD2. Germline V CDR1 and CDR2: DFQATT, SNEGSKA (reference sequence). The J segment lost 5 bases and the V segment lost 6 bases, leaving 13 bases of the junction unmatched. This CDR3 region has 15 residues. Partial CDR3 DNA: TGCAGTGCAAACAGGCCGACTAGCTCGGACAATGAG. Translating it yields CSANRPTSSDNE. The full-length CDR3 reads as CSANRPTSSDNEQFF.

The sequenced part of the CDR3 DNA is TGTGCCAGTAAGCCTCCGGGACACCTTAGCAATCAGCCC. Translated, it gives CASKPPGHLSNQP. The whole CDR3 is CASKPPGHLSNQPQHF. The chain is built from TRBV19 and TRBJ1-5; D may be TRBD1 (6 bases). Coverage ceases 3 residues before the CDR3 finishes, and the germline J gene fills in the end. The germline CDR1 and CDR2 sequences are LNHDA and SQIVND (reference sequence). Trimming shortened V by 7 bases and J by 0 bases, and 16 bases separated the two germline ends. This CDR3 spans 16 amino acids.

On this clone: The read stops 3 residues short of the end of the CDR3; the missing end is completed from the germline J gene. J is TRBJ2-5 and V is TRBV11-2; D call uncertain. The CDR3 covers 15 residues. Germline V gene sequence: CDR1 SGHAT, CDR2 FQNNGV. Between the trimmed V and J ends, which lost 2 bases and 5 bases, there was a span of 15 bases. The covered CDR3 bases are TGTGCCAGCAGCTTATTAGCTCCGCCGAGGGAGACC. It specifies CASSLLAPPRET. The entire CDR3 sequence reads CASSLLAPPRETQYF.

The DNA read from the CDR3 is TGTGCCTGGACCCAGGGGGCTTTTACAGATACG. Translation: CAWTQGAFTDT. In full, the CDR3 reads CAWTQGAFTDTQYF. The J gene is TRBJ2-3, the V gene TRBV30, with TRBD1 identical over 8 bases. Sequencing ends 3 residues short of the CDR3 end; the germline J gene provides the rest. The CDR3 is made up of 14 amino acids. CDR1 is GTSNPN and CDR2 is SVGIG in the germline V gene (reference sequence). Unmatched junction bases numbered 6, after V lost 4 bases and J lost 3 bases.

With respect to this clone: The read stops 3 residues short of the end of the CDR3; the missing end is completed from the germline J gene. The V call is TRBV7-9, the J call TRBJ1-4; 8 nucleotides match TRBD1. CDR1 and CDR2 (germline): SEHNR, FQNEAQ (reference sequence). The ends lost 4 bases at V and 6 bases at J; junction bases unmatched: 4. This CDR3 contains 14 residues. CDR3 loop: CASSSRGLDEKLFF. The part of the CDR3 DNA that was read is TGTGCCAGCAGCTCCAGGGGGCTCGATGAAAAA.

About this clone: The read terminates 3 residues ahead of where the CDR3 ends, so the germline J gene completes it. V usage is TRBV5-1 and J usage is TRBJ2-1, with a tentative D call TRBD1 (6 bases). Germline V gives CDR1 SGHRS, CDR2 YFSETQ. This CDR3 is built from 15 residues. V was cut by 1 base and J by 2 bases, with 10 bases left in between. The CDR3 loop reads CASSLNRVTYNEQFF. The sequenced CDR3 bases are TGCGCCAGCAGCTTGAACAGGGTAACCTACAATGAG.

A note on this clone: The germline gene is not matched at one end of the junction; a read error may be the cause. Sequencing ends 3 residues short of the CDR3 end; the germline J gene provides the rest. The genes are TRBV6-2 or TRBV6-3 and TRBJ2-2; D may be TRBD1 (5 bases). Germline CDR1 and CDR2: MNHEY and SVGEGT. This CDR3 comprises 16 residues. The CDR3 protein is CASSYSVQSDTRELFF. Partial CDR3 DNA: TGTGCCAGCAGTTACTCCGTCCAGTCGGACACCAGGGAG.